This TCR beta chain originates from a study of blood T cells in healthy people across ages. General study points: Across the age range, TCR beta diversity per million T cells fell in a roughly linear way.

Looked up from germline, CDR1 is MNHEY and CDR2 is SMNVEV (reference sequence). CDR3 length: 17 amino acids. The V gene end was trimmed by 6 bases and the J gene end by 2 bases; junction bases not matched to a gene: 10. Donor samples were obtained from healthy Caucasian individuals from Russia, aged about 6 to 100. Approximately 9.6 milliliters of peripheral blood were drawn from each donor into EDTA-treated tubes. Total RNA extracted from each sample amounted to at least 6 micrograms. Together with a sample-barcoded 5' primer, a J-beta primer mix was included in a second PCR lasting roughly 6 to 12 cycles. Each CDR3 protein is one row after TCRdb ran MiXCR on the 5' RACE reads. The sample carries about 650,000 distinct CDR3 sequences, 52% recorded once. In this sample, this clonotype turned up many times. Its antigen is undetermined.

This chain uses TRBV27 with TRBJ2-7; 13 bases align to TRBD2. This TCR came from a woman of 80 years or more in good health. Sequences were obtained from blood. The CDR3 bases are TGTGCCAGCAGAAGAGGGACTAGCGGGACTAGCACCTACGAGCAGTACTTC. It specifies CASRRGTSGTSTYEQYF.